The clone carrying this T cell receptor beta chain was counted between two and nine times. Seattle's enrolled individuals joined amid active infection and were then monitored longitudinally. This entry is derived from a study of blood T cell repertoires in COVID-19. Overall study: Samples of COVID-19 (acute and convalescent) were obtained from the United States, Italy and Spain. The analysed material was cDNA or gDNA that came from T cells, B-cell-depleted T cells, or PBMCs.

This CDR3 contains 17 residues. CDR1 is SGHAT and CDR2 is FQNNGV in the germline V gene. J was trimmed by 0 bases and V by 5 bases; bases with no gene match: 9. Per the original data handling: Estimation of nucleated cell counts was performed using reference gene primer amplification. Profiled with immunoSEQ multiplex PCR; TCRdb holds only in-frame clones, not every one. V and J calls and clone size are copied from that table; D and trimming were computed from the DNA. The data show 220,000 or so clones, about 88% seen once. Sequencing was done on a sample of peripheral blood. The genes are TRBV11-2 and TRBJ1-5; 8 bases are a match to TRBD1. This sequence was found in a woman in her forties or fifties with COVID-19, enrolled during active disease. CDR3 residues: CASSPEAGQASNQPQHF. CDR3 DNA: TGTGCCAGCAGCCCCGAGGCGGGACAGGCTAGCAATCAGCCCCAGCATTTT.